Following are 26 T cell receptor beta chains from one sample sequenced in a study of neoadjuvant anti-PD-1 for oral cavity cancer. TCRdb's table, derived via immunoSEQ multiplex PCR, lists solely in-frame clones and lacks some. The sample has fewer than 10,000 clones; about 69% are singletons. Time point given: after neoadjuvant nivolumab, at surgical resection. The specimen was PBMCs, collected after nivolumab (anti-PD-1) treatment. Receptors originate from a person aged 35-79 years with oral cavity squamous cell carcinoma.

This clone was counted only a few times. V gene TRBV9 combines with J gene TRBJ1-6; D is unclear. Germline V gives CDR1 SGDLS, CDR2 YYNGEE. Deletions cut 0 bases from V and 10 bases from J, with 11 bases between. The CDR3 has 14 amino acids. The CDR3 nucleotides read TGTGCCAGCAGCGTAGCTCGGAGGGAATCACCCCTCCACTTT. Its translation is CASSVARRESPLHF. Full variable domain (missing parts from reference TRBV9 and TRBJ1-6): DSGVTQTPKHLITATGQRVTLRCSPRSGDLSVYWYQQSLDQGLQFLIQYYNGEERAKGNILERFSAQQFPDLHSELNLSSLELGDSALYFCASSVARRESPLHFGNGTRLTVT.

CDR3 in amino acids: CAWSDSKAQHF. The CDR3 coding sequence is TGTGCCTGGAGCGATTCAAAAGCCCAGCATTTT. The V call is TRBV30, the J call TRBJ1-5, with no clear D. V was clipped by 3 bases and J by 11 bases, with 11 bases between them. Germline CDR1 is GTSNPN and CDR2 is SVGIG (reference sequence). The CDR3 is 11 amino acids.

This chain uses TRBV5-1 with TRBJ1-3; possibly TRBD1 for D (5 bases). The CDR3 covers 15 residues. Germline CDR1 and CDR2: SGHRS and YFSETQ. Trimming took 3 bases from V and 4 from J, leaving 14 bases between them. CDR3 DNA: TGCGCCAGCAGCTCCACGGGACGCGGCGGAAACACCATATATTTT. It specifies CASSSTGRGGNTIYF.

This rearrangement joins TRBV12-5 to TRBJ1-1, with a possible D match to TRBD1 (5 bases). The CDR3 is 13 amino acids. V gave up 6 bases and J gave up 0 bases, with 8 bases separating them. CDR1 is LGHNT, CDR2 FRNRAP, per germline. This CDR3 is CASGLTVNTEAFF. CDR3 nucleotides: TGTGCTAGTGGACTGACAGTGAACACTGAAGCTTTCTTT.

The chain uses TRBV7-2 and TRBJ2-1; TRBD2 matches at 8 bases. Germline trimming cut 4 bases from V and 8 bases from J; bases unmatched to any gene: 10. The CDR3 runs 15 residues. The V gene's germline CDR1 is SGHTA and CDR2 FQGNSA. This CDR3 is CASSSTSGGVYEQFF. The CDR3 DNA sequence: TGTGCCAGCAGCTCTACGAGCGGGGGAGTCTATGAGCAGTTCTTC.

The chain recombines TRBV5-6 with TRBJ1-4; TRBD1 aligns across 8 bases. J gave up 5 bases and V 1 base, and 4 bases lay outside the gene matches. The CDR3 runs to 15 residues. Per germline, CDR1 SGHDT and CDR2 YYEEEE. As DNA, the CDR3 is TGTGCCAGCAGCTTGACCGGACAGGGAAATGAAAAACTGTTTTTT. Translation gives CASSLTGQGNEKLFF.

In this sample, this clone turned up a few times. Here the CDR3 DNA reads TGTGCCAGCAGTTTATCGGGGATGAACACTGAAGCTTTCTTT. It specifies CASSLSGMNTEAFF. The chain combines TRBV28 with TRBJ1-1; unclear D gene. Germline CDR1 reads MDHEN; CDR2 reads SYDVKM. The V end was cut by 1 base, the J end by 0 bases, with 6 bases between. The CDR3 has 14 amino acids.

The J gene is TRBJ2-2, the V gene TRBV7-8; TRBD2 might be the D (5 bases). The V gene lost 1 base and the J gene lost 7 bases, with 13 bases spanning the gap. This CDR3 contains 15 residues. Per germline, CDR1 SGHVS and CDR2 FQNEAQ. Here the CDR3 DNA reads TGTGCCAGCAGCTTAGGGAGGAGAGGAGGCGGGGAGCTGTTTTTT. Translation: CASSLGRRGGGELFF.

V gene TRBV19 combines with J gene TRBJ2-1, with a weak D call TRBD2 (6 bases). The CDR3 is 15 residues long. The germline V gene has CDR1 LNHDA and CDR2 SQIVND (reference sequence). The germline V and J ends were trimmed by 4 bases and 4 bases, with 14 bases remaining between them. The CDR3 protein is CASSKGSGQYNEQFF. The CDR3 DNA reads TGTGCCAGTAGTAAGGGTAGCGGCCAATACAATGAGCAGTTCTTC.

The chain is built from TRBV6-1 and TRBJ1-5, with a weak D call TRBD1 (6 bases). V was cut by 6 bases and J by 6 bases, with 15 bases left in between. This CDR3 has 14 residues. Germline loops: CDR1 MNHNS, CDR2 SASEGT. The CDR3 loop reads CASRATGASQPQHF. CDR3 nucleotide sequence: TGTGCCAGCAGGGCAACGGGGGCGAGTCAGCCCCAGCATTTT.

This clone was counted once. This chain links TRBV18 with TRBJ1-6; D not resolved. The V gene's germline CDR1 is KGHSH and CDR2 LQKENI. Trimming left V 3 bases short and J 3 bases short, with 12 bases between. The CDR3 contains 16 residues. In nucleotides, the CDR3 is TGTGCCAGCTCACCCCAGGAACCCCACTATAATTCACCCCTCCACTTT. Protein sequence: CASSPQEPHYNSPLHF.

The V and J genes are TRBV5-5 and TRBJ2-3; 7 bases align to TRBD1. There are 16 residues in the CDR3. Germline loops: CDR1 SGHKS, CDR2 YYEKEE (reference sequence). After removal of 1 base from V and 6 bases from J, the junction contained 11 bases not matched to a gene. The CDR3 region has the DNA TGTGCCAGCAGCTTGCGTCGCCAGGGGGACATGGATACGCAGTATTTT. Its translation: CASSLRRQGDMDTQYF.

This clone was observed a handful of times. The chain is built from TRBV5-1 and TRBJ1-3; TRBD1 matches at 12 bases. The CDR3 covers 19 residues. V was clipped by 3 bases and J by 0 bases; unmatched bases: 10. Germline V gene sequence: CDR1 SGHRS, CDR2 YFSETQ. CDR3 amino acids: CASSSLGQGAPSSGNTIYF. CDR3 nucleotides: TGCGCCAGCAGCTCCTTGGGACAGGGGGCCCCAAGCTCTGGAAACACCATATATTTT.

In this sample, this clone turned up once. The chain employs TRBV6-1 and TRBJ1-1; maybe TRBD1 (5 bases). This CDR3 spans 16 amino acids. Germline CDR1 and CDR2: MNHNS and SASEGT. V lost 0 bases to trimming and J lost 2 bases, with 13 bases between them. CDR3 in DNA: TGTGCCAGCAGTGAAGCGCCCGAGGGGTCCAACACTGAAGCTTTCTTT. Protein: CASSEAPEGSNTEAFF.

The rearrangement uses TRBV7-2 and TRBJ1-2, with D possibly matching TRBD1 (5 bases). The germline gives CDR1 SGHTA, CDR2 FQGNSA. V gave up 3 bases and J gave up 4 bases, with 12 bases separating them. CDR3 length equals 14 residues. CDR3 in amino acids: CASSLQTVGYGYTF. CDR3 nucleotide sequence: TGTGCCAGCAGCTTGCAGACAGTAGGCTATGGCTACACCTTC. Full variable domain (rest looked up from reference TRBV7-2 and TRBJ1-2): GAGVSQSPSNKVTEKGKDVELRCDPISGHTALYWYRQSLGQGLEFLIYFQGNSAPDKSGLPSDRFSAERTGGSVSTLTIQRTQQEDSAVYLCASSLQTVGYGYTFGSGTRLTVV.

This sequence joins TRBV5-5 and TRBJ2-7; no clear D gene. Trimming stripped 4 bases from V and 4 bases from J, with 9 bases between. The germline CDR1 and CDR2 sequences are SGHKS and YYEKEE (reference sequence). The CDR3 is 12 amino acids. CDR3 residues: CASSTDSYEQYF. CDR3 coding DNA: TGTGCCAGCAGCACCGACTCATACGAGCAGTACTTC.

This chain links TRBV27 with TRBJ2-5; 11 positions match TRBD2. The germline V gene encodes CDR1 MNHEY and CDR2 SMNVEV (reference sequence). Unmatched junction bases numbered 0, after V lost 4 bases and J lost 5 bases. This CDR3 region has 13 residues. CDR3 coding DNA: TGTGCCAGCAGTTCTAGCGGGGGGGAGACCCAGTACTTC. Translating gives CASSSSGGETQYF.

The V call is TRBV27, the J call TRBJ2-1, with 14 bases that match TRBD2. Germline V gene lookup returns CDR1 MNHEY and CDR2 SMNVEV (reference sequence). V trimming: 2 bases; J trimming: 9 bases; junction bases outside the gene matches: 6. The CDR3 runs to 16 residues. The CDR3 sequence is CASSLEGLAGVGEQFF. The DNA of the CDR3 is TGTGCCAGCAGTTTAGAGGGACTAGCGGGAGTAGGTGAGCAGTTCTTC.

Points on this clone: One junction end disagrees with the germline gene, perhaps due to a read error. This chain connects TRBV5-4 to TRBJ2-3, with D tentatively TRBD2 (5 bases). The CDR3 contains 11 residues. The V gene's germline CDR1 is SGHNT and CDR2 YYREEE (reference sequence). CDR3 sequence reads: CASSLFRELSF. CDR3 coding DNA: TGTGCCAGCAGCTTGTTTCGGGAACTTTCTTTT.

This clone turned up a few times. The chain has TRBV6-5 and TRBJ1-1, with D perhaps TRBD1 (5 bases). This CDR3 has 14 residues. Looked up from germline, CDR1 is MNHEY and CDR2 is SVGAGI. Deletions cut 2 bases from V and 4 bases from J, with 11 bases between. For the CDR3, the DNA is TGTGCCAGCAGTTACGGGGCTAAGGGCACTGAAGCTTTCTTT. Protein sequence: CASSYGAKGTEAFF.

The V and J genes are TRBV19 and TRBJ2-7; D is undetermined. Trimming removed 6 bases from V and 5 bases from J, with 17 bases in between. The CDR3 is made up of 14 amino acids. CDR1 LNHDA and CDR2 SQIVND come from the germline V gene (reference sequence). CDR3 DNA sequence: TGTGCCAGTAGGGCAGAGGATGGGAAGGACGAGCAGTACTTC. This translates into CASRAEDGKDEQYF.

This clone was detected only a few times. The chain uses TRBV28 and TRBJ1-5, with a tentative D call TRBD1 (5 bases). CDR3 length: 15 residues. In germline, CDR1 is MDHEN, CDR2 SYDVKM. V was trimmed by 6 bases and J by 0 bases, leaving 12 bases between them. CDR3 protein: CASSSQVRSNQPQHF. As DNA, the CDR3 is TGTGCCAGCAGCTCACAGGTTCGTAGCAATCAGCCCCAGCATTTT.

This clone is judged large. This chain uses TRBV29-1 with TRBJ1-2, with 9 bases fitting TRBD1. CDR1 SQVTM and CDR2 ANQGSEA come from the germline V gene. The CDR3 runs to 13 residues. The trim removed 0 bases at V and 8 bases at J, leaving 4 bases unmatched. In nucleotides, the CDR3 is TGCAGCGTTGAAGATAACAGGGGGCAAGGCTACACCTTC. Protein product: CSVEDNRGQGYTF. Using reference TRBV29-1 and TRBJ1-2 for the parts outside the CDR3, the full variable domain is SAVISQKPSRDICQRGTSLTIQCQVDSQVTMMFWYRQQPGQSLTLIATANQGSEATYESGFVIDKFPISRPNLTFSTLTVSNMSPEDSSIYLCSVEDNRGQGYTFGSGTRLTVV.

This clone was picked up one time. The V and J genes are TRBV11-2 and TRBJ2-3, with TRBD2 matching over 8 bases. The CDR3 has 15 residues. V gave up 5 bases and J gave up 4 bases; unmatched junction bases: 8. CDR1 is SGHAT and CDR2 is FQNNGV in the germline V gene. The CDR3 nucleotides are TGTGCCAGCAGCCTCGTAGCGGGATTTCCAGATACGCAGTATTTT. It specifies CASSLVAGFPDTQYF. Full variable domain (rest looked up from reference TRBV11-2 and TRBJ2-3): EAGVAQSPRYKIIEKRQSVAFWCNPISGHATLYWYQQILGQGPKLLIQFQNNGVVDDSQLPKDRFSAERLKGVDSTLKIQPAKLEDSAVYLCASSLVAGFPDTQYFGPGTRLTVL.

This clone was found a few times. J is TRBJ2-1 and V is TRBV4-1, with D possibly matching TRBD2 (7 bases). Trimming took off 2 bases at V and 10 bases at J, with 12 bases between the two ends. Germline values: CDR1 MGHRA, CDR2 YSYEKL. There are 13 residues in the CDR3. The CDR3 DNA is TGCGCCAGCAGCCAACCAAGGGGGGGGGAGCAGTTCTTC. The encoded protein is CASSQPRGGEQFF.

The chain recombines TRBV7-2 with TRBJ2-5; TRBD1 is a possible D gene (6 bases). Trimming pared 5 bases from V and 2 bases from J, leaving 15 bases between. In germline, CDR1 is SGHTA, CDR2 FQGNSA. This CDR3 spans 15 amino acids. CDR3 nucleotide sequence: TGTGCCAGCAGCCTCAATGGACAGCTACAAGAGACCCAGTACTTC. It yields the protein CASSLNGQLQETQYF.